This TCR beta chain was recorded in a study of T-cell reconstitution after alpha-beta-depleted transplantation in children. Between the trimmed V and J ends, which lost 5 bases and 0 bases, there was a span of 12 bases. Germline CDR1 is MNHNS and CDR2 is SASEGT. This CDR3 has 15 amino acids. Using unique molecular identifiers, the investigators prepared the TCRbeta library. TCRdb reanalysed the PCR reads using MiXCR and keeps one entry per CDR3 protein. The sample contains a few hundred thousand distinct CDR3 sequences, 12% of which appear only once. The sample in question was PBMCs from the stem cell graft donor, obtained from the stem cell graft. The rearrangement uses TRBV6-1 and TRBJ2-3; D gene unclear. This sequence originates from a human donor who donated a stem cell graft to a child with combined immunodeficiency. The CDR3 here is CASSLTPASTDTQYF. Written as DNA, the CDR3 is TGTGCCAGCAGTCTCACACCGGCTAGCACAGATACGCAGTATTTT.